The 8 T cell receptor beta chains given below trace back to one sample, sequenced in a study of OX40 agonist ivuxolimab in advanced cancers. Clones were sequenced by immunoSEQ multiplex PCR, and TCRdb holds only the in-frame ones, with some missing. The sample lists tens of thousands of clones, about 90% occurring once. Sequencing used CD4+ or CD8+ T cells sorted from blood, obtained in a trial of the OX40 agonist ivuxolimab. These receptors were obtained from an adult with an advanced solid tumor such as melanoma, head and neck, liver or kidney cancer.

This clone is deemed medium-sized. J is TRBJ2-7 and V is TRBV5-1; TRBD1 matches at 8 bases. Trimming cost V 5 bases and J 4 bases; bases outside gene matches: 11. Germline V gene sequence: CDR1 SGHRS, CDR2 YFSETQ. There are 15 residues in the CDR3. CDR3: CASRATQDRGYEQYF. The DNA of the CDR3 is TGCGCCAGCAGAGCTACCCAAGACAGGGGTTACGAGCAGTACTTC. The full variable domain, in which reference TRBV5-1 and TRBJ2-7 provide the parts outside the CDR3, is KAGVTQTPRYLIKTRGQQVTLSCSPISGHRSVSWYQQTPGQGLQFLFEYFSETQRNKGNFPGRFSGRQFSNSRSEMNVSTLELGDSALYLCASRATQDRGYEQYFGPGTRLTVT.

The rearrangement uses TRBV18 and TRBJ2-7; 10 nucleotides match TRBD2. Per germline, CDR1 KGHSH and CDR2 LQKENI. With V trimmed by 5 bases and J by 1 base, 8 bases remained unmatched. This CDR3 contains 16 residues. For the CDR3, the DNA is TGTGCCAGCTCAGCGACCGGGACTAGCGATTCCTACGAGCAGTACTTC. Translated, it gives CASSATGTSDSYEQYF.

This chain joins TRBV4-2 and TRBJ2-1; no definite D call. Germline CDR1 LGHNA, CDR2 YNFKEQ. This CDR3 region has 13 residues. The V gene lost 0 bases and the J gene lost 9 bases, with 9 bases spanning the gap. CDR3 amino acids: CASSQDLAAEQFF. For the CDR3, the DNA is TGTGCCAGCAGCCAAGATCTGGCGGCTGAGCAGTTCTTC.

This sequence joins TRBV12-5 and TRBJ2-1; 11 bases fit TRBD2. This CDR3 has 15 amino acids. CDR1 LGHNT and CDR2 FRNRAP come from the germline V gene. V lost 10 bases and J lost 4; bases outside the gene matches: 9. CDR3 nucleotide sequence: TGTGCTACTGCGCCCGGGACTAGCGGTTACAATGAGCAGTTCTTC. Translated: CATAPGTSGYNEQFF.

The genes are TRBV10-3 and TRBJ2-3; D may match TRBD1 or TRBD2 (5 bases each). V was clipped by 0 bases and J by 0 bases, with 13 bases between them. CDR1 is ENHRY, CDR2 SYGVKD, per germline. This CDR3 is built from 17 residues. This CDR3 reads CAISESSGTGSTDTQYF. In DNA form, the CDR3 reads TGTGCCATCAGTGAGTCTTCCGGGACGGGGAGCACAGATACGCAGTATTTT.

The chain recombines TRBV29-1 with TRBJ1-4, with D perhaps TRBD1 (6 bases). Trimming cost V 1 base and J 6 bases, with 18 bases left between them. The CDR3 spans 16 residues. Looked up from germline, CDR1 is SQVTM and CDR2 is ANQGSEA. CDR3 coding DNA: TGCAGCGTTGAAGGACAGGATGGGCATGACCATGAAAAACTGTTTTTT. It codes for CSVEGQDGHDHEKLFF.

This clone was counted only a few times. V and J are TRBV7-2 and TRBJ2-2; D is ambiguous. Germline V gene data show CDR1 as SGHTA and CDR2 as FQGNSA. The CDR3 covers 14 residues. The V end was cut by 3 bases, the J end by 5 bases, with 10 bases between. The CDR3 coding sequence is TGTGCCAGCAGCTTGGGCTTTCGGACCGGGGAGCTGTTTTTT. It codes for CASSLGFRTGELFF.

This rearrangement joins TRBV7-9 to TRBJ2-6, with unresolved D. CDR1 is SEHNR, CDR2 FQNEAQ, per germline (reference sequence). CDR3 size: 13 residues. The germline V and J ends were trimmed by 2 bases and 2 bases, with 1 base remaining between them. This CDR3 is CASSLTGANVLTF. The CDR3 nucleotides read TGTGCCAGCAGCTTAACTGGGGCCAACGTCCTGACTTTC.